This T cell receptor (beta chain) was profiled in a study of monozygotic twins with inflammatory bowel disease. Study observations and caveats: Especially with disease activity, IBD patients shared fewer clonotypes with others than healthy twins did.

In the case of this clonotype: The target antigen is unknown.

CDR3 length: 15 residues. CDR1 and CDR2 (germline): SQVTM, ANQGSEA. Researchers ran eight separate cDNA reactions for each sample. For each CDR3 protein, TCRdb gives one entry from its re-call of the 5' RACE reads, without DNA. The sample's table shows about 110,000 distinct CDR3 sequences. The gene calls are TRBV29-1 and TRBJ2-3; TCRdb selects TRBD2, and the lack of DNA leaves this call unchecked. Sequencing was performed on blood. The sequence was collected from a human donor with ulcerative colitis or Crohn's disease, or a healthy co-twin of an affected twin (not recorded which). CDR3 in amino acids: CGGATSGRVTDTQYF.